This entry lists 31 T cell receptor beta chains sequenced from one sample in a study of breast tumors, draining lymph nodes, adjacent tissues. The lymph nodes were axillary draining lymph nodes from breast cancer patients. TCRdb processed the multiplex PCR reads anew with MiXCR; each CDR3 protein has one entry. The sample has around 300,000 distinct CDR3 sequences, about 30% seen once; the top ten hold around 1%. Sequences were obtained from axillary lymph node tissue. The receptors were sampled from a female donor with breast cancer. Some clones in this sample may be carry-over from other donors' samples.

A single count supports this clonotype. The CDR3 loop is CASSYSAGGTTDTQYF. The CDR3 coding sequence is TGTGCCAGCAGTTACTCGGCGGGAGGGACCACAGATACGCAGTATTTT. The chain combines TRBV6-6 with TRBJ2-3, with TRBD2 matching 9 bases. Germline V gives CDR1 MNHNY, CDR2 SVGAGI (reference sequence). The CDR3 is 16 residues long. J was trimmed by 2 bases and V by 0 bases; bases with no gene match: 3.

This clonotype was recorded many times. The J gene is TRBJ2-7, the V gene TRBV4-2; 7 bases agree with TRBD1. CDR3 size: 15 residues. CDR1 LGHNA and CDR2 YNFKEQ come from the germline V gene. The trim removed 2 bases at V and 4 bases at J, leaving 8 bases unmatched. The CDR3 sequence is CASSQSQQGMYEQYF. Written as DNA, the CDR3 is TGTGCCAGCAGCCAATCCCAACAGGGGATGTACGAGCAGTACTTC.

The sample holds a few counts of this clonotype. The chain carries TRBV3-1 and TRBJ2-7; D is perhaps TRBD1 (6 bases). Germline V gene sequence: CDR1 LGHDT, CDR2 YNNKEL (reference sequence). The CDR3 has 14 residues. V was clipped by 5 bases and J by 2 bases, with 13 bases between them. CDR3 amino acids: CASSETRGAYEQYF. The CDR3 DNA is TGTGCCAGCAGCGAGACCAGGGGAGCCTACGAGCAGTACTTC.

This clonotype was detected many times. The chain links TRBV11-3 to TRBJ2-3; either TRBD1 or TRBD2 may supply D (5 bases each). CDR1 is SGHNT and CDR2 is YENEEA in the germline V gene. Trimming pared 4 bases from V and 4 bases from J, leaving 15 bases between. CDR3 length: 15 residues. Here the CDR3 DNA reads TGTGCCAGCAGCTCGAAGAGGGGATCCGCAGATACGCAGTATTTT. Translated, it gives CASSSKRGSADTQYF.

In its sample, this clonotype was seen many times. One junction end does not reproduce the germline sequence, and a read error may be involved. V gene TRBV7-6 combines with J gene TRBJ2-7; D possibly uses TRBD1 or TRBD2 (5 bases each). The germline V gene encodes CDR1 SGHVS and CDR2 FNYEAQ. The CDR3 runs 15 residues. CDR3 nucleotides: TGTGCCAGCAGCTTAGGGTTTGGGACCACACGCGACTTGGACTTC. Translated, it gives CASSLGFGTTRDLDF.

About this clonotype itself: A much larger clone is a single base away; this may be a read error. The chain combines TRBV12-3 or TRBV12-4 with TRBJ2-2, with no clear D. Deletions cut 3 bases from V and 5 bases from J, with 7 bases between. The CDR3 runs to 13 residues. The CDR3 sequence is CASSFKATGELFF. The CDR3 bases are TGTGCCAGCAGTTTCAAGGCGACCGGGGAGCTGTTTTTT.

Concerning this clonotype itself: Given a much more abundant clone one base away, this may be a read error. The J gene is TRBJ2-1, the V gene TRBV12-3 or TRBV12-4, with 8 bases aligning to TRBD2. CDR3 size: 17 residues. CDR3 amino acids: CASSLGSGTIPYSEQFF. In nucleotides, the CDR3 is TGTGCCAGCAGTTTAGGTAGCGGGACGATACCCTACAGTGAGCAGTTCTTC.

The table lists this clonotype with many counts. The rearrangement links TRBV2 to TRBJ2-1, with 7 nucleotides matching TRBD2. From germline, CDR1 is SNHLY and CDR2 FYNNEI. Trimming cost V 3 bases and J 2 bases; bases outside gene matches: 4. The CDR3 loop spans 15 amino acids. The CDR3 is CASSEDSGPYNEQFF. CDR3 bases: TGTGCCAGCAGTGAGGATAGCGGGCCCTACAATGAGCAGTTCTTC.

This clonotype was counted a few times. This chain uses TRBV6-2 or TRBV6-3 with TRBJ1-5, with 7 nucleotides matching TRBD1. CDR3 length equals 16 residues. V trimming: 2 bases; J trimming: 1 base; junction bases outside the gene matches: 5. Germline lookup yields CDR1 MNHEY and CDR2 SVGEGT. The DNA of the CDR3 is TGTGCCAGCAGTTACCGGGACAGTATAAGCAATCAGCCCCAGCATTTT. The encoded protein is CASSYRDSISNQPQHF.

This clonotype was observed at least ten times. J is TRBJ2-5 and V is TRBV5-1; D may be TRBD1 (6 bases). The CDR3 loop spans 14 amino acids. Germline CDR1 reads SGHRS; CDR2 reads YFSETQ. The ends were cut back, 4 bases at V and 4 bases at J, with 14 bases in the middle. The CDR3 reads CASSPEGVGETQYF. The CDR3 DNA is TGCGCCAGCAGCCCCGAGGGGGTAGGAGAGACCCAGTACTTC.

This clonotype was picked up a small number of times. The CDR3: CASRPESGGREEKLFF. In DNA, the CDR3 is TGTGCCAGCAGGCCTGAATCAGGGGGCAGGGAGGAAAAACTGTTTTTT. V and J are TRBV28 and TRBJ1-4; 8 bases are a match to TRBD1. Germline CDR1 reads MDHEN; CDR2 reads SYDVKM. V lost 6 bases and J lost 8; bases outside the gene matches: 14. The CDR3 runs to 16 residues.

This clonotype was seen ten or more times. The gene calls are TRBV11-3 and TRBJ2-3, with 11 nucleotides matching TRBD2. J gave up 0 bases and V 5 bases, and 4 bases lay outside the gene matches. Germline V gene lookup returns CDR1 SGHNT and CDR2 YENEEA. The CDR3 contains 16 residues. The CDR3: CASSIRLAGSTDTQYF. For the CDR3, the DNA is TGTGCCAGCAGCATACGACTAGCGGGAAGCACAGATACGCAGTATTTT.

This clonotype was observed many times. This chain joins TRBV4-3 and TRBJ2-2; TRBD2 matches at 12 bases. The V gene's germline CDR1 is LGHNA and CDR2 YSLEER. The V and J ends lost 2 bases and 0 bases, in that order; junction bases with no gene match: 4. The CDR3 is made up of 18 amino acids. CDR3 region: CASSQSRTSGANTGELFF. The CDR3 DNA follows: TGCGCCAGCAGCCAATCGCGGACTAGCGGGGCGAACACCGGGGAGCTGTTTTTT.

About this clonotype: It may be a read error: a sequence one base away is much more abundant. J is TRBJ2-1 and V is TRBV4-2; 7 bases align to TRBD2. Germline CDR1 and CDR2: LGHNA and YNFKEQ. The CDR3 covers 16 residues. The CDR3 sequence: CANSQAGSQRDNEQFF. CDR3 in DNA: TGTGCCAACAGCCAAGCGGGGTCTCAGCGGGACAATGAGCAGTTCTTC.

This clonotype was found many times. This chain connects TRBV5-8 to TRBJ1-2; TRBD1 matches at 9 bases. V lost 9 bases, J lost 7 bases, and 10 bases stayed unmatched. The CDR3 spans 13 residues. Germline lookup yields CDR1 SGHTS and CDR2 YDEGEE. CDR3 sequence (DNA): TGTGCCACTACCCGGGGACAGGGTACTGGCTACACCTTC. It encodes CATTRGQGTGYTF.

This clonotype was found many times. V usage is TRBV6-4 and J usage is TRBJ2-3; 7 bases are shared with TRBD2. From germline, CDR1 is MRHNA and CDR2 SNTAGT. The V segment lost 2 bases and the J segment 0 bases; nucleotides outside the gene matches: 5. This CDR3 has 16 residues. The CDR3 loop reads CASSDPFSGSTDTQYF. The CDR3 region has the DNA TGTGCCAGCAGTGACCCGTTTAGCGGGAGCACAGATACGCAGTATTTT.

This clonotype was recorded at least ten times. This rearrangement joins TRBV20-1 to TRBJ2-7; D possibly uses TRBD1 or TRBD2 (5 bases each). The CDR3 totals 13 residues. Trimming removed 3 bases at V and 6 bases at J, with 15 bases between. Germline-derived CDR1 and CDR2 are DFQATT and SNEGSKA (reference sequence). CDR3 DNA sequence: TGCAGTGCTAGTATCAGGGAGCCCGGCGAGCAGTACTTC. This gives the protein CSASIREPGEQYF.

Concerning this clonotype: This clone may be a read error of a much larger clone one base away. In nucleotides, the CDR3 is TGTGCCAGCAGCTTAGGGACAGGGACCTATGGCTACACCTTC. This codes for CASSLGTGTYGYTF. The chain carries TRBV11-2 and TRBJ1-2, with 8 positions matching TRBD1. The J segment lost 4 bases and the V segment lost 1 base, leaving 2 bases of the junction unmatched. This CDR3 region has 14 residues. Germline V CDR1 and CDR2: SGHAT, FQNNGV.

This clonotype was found many times. The chain uses TRBV20-1 and TRBJ2-2; D is possibly TRBD2 (6 bases). The V end was cut by 0 bases, the J end by 5 bases, with 13 bases between. Germline values: CDR1 DFQATT, CDR2 SNEGSKA (reference sequence). This CDR3 comprises 15 residues. CDR3 loop: CSAREGWRGTGELFF. The CDR3 DNA follows: TGCAGTGCTAGAGAGGGCTGGAGGGGTACCGGGGAGCTGTTTTTT.

As to this clonotype: The junction differs from germline at one of its ends, possibly a read error. The chain uses TRBV14 and TRBJ1-1, with TRBD1 matching over 12 bases. Germline assignment: CDR1 SGHDN and CDR2 FVKESK. The CDR3 is 18 amino acids. Here the CDR3 reads CASSDLPGQGARNTEASF. The CDR3 DNA is TGTGCCAGCAGCGACCTACCGGGACAGGGGGCGCGGAACACTGAAGCTTCCTTT.

To note about this clonotype: It may be a read error: a sequence one base away is much more abundant. The rearrangement uses TRBV5-4 and TRBJ2-1, with D perhaps matching TRBD1 (6 bases). CDR1 is SGHNT and CDR2 is YYREEE in the germline V gene (reference sequence). V dropped 4 bases and J dropped 5 bases, with 19 bases sitting between them. This CDR3 spans 16 amino acids. CDR3 in DNA: TGTGCCAGCAGCGGATACAGGGCGAGAGGGGACAATGAGCAGTTCTTC. The encoded protein is CASSGYRARGDNEQFF. Supplemented by reference TRBV5-4 and TRBJ2-1, the full variable domain reads ETGVTQSPTHLIKTRGQQVTLRCSSQSGHNTVSWYQQALGQGPQFIFQYYREEENGRGNFPPRFSGLQFPNYSSELNVNALELDDSALYLCASSGYRARGDNEQFFGPGTRLTVL.

This clonotype came up many times. The genes are TRBV2 and TRBJ2-5, with D uncertain. The germline gives CDR1 SNHLY, CDR2 FYNNEI. This CDR3 spans 10 amino acids. Trimming pared 6 bases from V and 7 bases from J, leaving 6 bases between. The CDR3 DNA is TGTGCCAGCAGGGCGCGGACCCAGTACTTC. Amino acids: CASRARTQYF.

The sample holds many counts of this clonotype. The gene calls are TRBV25-1 and TRBJ2-5, with D possibly being TRBD1 (6 bases). Germline V lookup: CDR1 MGHDK, CDR2 SYGVNS. CDR3 length equals 14 residues. V lost 2 bases and J 7 bases, leaving 14 bases between the germline ends. The CDR3 spells CASSEARTAMTQYF. The DNA of the CDR3 is TGTGCCAGCAGTGAAGCAAGGACAGCCATGACCCAGTACTTC.

There are many counts of this clonotype. This chain connects TRBV15 to TRBJ1-5; unclear D gene. V was trimmed by 4 bases and J by 0 bases, leaving 4 bases between them. The CDR3 consists of 13 residues. Germline values: CDR1 LNHNV, CDR2 YYDKDF (reference sequence). CDR3 in DNA: TGTGCCACCAGCATCCCTAGCAATCAGCCCCAGCATTTT. Translating it yields CATSIPSNQPQHF.

The CDR3 sequence: CASSLRHQGGTAKNIQYF. In DNA, the CDR3 is TGTGCCAGCAGCTTGCGACACCAGGGGGGGACGGCCAAAAACATTCAGTACTTC. The chain is built from TRBV5-5 and TRBJ2-4, with D perhaps assigned TRBD1 or TRBD2 (7 bases each). CDR3 length equals 18 residues. Trimming stripped 1 base from V and 1 base from J, with 18 bases between. Germline CDR1 reads SGHKS; CDR2 reads YYEKEE (reference sequence).

The V call is TRBV2, the J call TRBJ1-5, with D possibly TRBD1 on 5 matching bases. Germline lookup yields CDR1 SNHLY and CDR2 FYNNEI. V lost 0 bases and J lost 0, with 12 bases in between. This CDR3 has 17 residues. The CDR3, as DNA: TGTGCCAGCAGTGAAGCGGGACTAGTGGTTAGCAATCAGCCCCAGCATTTT. Translating gives CASSEAGLVVSNQPQHF. The full variable domain, its missing parts supplied by reference TRBV2 and TRBJ1-5, is EPEVTQTPSHQVTQMGQEVILRCVPISNHLYFYWYRQILGQKVEFLVSFYNNEISEKSEIFDDQFSVERPDGSNFTLKIRSTKLEDSAMYFCASSEAGLVVSNQPQHFGDGTRLSIL.

This clonotype was detected many times. The CDR3 nucleotides read TGCGCCAGCAGCTTGGATAAAACCGGGACTAGCAGTGAGCAGTTCTTC. Translation: CASSLDKTGTSSEQFF. The V call is TRBV5-1, the J call TRBJ2-1, with 9 bases that match TRBD2. Trimming cost V 0 bases and J 9 bases; bases outside gene matches: 10. CDR3 length equals 16 residues. The germline CDR1 and CDR2 sequences are SGHRS and YFSETQ.

This clonotype was seen once. The chain has TRBV3-1 and TRBJ2-7; tentative D call: TRBD1 (5 bases). The V and J ends lost 3 bases and 6 bases respectively, with 12 bases between them. The CDR3 is 13 residues long. Germline values: CDR1 LGHDT, CDR2 YNNKEL (reference sequence). CDR3 sequence (DNA): TGTGCCAGCAGCCATGAAGGGGTTGCCGAGCAGTACTTC. This codes for CASSHEGVAEQYF.

This clonotype was recorded many times. The chain carries TRBV20-1 and TRBJ2-7; TRBD2 matches at 15 bases. CDR1 is DFQATT and CDR2 is SNEGSKA in the germline V gene (reference sequence). The J segment lost 2 bases and the V segment lost 1 base, leaving 12 bases of the junction unmatched. CDR3 length equals 19 residues. CDR3 sequence: CSARGVRTSGRAETYEQYF. Here the CDR3 DNA reads TGCAGTGCTAGAGGGGTCCGGACTAGCGGGAGGGCGGAAACCTACGAGCAGTACTTC.

With regard to this clonotype: This may come from a read error, since a much larger clone is one base off. V and J are TRBV11-3 and TRBJ2-1; weak D call: TRBD1 (5 bases). Trimming took 5 bases from V and 10 from J, leaving 15 bases between them. The CDR3 length is 13 residues. The germline V gene has CDR1 SGHNT and CDR2 YENEEA. In DNA form, the CDR3 reads TGTGCCAGCAGCACAGGAAACGTTGCGGAGCAGTTCTTC. Encoded protein: CASSTGNVAEQFF.

This clonotype was seen a few times. The chain links TRBV30 to TRBJ2-7; D is perhaps TRBD1 (5 bases). From germline, CDR1 is GTSNPN and CDR2 SVGIG (reference sequence). The CDR3 is made up of 15 amino acids. V lost 0 bases and J lost 3, with 15 bases in between. The CDR3 is CAWSVPRTRDYEQYF. In DNA form, the CDR3 reads TGTGCCTGGAGTGTACCGCGGACCAGGGACTACGAGCAGTACTTC.